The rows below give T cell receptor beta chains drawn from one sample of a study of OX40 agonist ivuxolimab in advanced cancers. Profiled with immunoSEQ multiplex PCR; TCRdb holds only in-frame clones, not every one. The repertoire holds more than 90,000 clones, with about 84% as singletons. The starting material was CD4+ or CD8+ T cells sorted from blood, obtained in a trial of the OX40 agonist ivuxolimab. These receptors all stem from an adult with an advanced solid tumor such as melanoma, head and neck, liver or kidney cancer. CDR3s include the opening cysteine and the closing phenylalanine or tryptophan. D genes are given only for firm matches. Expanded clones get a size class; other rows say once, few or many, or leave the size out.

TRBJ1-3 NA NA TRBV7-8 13 TGTGCCAGCAGCTTAGGGACAGCCTACACCATATATTTT CASSLGTAYTIYF
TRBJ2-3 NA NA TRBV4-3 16 TGCGCCAGCAGCCAAGATTATGGGACTTCCACAGATACGCAGTATTTT CASSQDYGTSTDTQYF
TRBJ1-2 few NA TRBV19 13 TGTGCCAGTAGTCCCGCCGATAACTATGGCTACACCTTC CASSPADNYGYTF
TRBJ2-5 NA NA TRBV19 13 TGTGCCAGTAGTATATCAGGGAGAGAGACCCAGTACTTC CASSISGRETQYF
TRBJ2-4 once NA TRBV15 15 TGTGCCACCAGCAGAGATCGGAGGGCAGGCGACATTCAGTACTTC CATSRDRRAGDIQYF
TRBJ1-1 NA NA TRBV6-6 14 TGTGCCAGCAGTTACGGCAGGGAGAACACTGAAGCTTTCTTT CASSYGRENTEAFF
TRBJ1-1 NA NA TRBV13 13 TGTGCCAGCAGCGAGGGGGGGAACACTGAAGCTTTCTTT CASSEGGNTEAFF
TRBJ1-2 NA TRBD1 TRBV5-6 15 TGTGCCAGCAGCGTCCGGGACAGGGGCTTCTATGGCTACACCTTC CASSVRDRGFYGYTF
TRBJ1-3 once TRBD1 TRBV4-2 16 TGTGCCAGCAGCCTCCTCCCGGACAGGGCGGAAAACACCATATATTTT CASSLLPDRAENTIYF
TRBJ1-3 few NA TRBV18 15 TGTGCCAGCTCACATGGACAGATCTCTGGAAACACCATATATTTT CASSHGQISGNTIYF
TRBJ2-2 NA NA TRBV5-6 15 TGTGCCAGCAGCCACCTTAGAGCGAACACCGGGGAGCTGTTTTTT CASSHLRANTGELFF
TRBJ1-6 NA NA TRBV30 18 TGTGCCTGGAGAAATTCCCGCGCCCTGAGCTCCTATAATTCACCCCTCCACTTT CAWRNSRALSSYNSPLHF
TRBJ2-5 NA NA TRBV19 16 TGTGCCAGTAGTATAGTCCTTTGGGGCAGGGAAGACACCCAGTACTTC CASSIVLWGREDTQYF
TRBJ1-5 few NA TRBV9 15 TGTGCCAGCAGCGTCTCCCCGGACGCCTCCCGAGTCCAGCATTTT CASSVSPDASRVQHF
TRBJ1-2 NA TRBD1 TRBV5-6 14 TGTGCCAGCAGGCCGACAGGGATTAACTATGGCTACACCTTC CASRPTGINYGYTF
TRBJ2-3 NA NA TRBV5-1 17 TGCGCCAGCAGCTTGGAGCTGACACAGAGGGGCACAGATACGCAGTATTTT CASSLELTQRGTDTQYF
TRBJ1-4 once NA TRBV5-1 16 TGCGCCAGCAGCCCTAGGCTGGGGGCGGAGTTGGAAAAACTGTTTTTT CASSPRLGAELEKLFF
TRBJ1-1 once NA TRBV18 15 TGTGCCAGCTCACCATCGGCGGGTATCGATACTGAAGCTTTCTTT CASSPSAGIDTEAFF